This TCR beta chain was recovered during a study of blood T cells in healthy people across ages. Study at large: T cells yielded about one barcoded beta molecule per two cells through template switching.

Trimming cost V 4 bases and J 0 bases; bases outside gene matches: 7. The CDR3 loop spans 17 amino acids. Per germline, CDR1 SGHKS and CDR2 YYEKEE (reference sequence). Using a J-beta primer mix together with a sample-barcoded 5' primer, a second PCR was run for about 6 to 12 cycles. Each cDNA molecule was tagged by a template-switch adaptor with 12 random nucleotides. MiXCR was run by TCRdb on the 5' RACE reads, yielding one entry per CDR3 protein. The sample has about 1.8 million distinct CDR3 sequences, less than 50% seen once. The clonotype comes from a woman between 40 and 55 years old in good health. This chain joins TRBV5-5 and TRBJ2-4; 10 bases map to TRBD1. What was sequenced was blood. CDR3 DNA: TGTGCCAGCAGCCCCGGGACAGGGGCTATAGCCAAAAACATTCAGTACTTC. It specifies CASSPGTGAIAKNIQYF. The full variable domain, in which reference TRBV5-5 and TRBJ2-4 provide the parts outside the CDR3, is DAGVTQSPTHLIKTRGQQVTLRCSPISGHKSVSWYQQVLGQGPQFIFQYYEKEERGRGNFPDRFSARQFPNYSSELNVNALLLGDSALYLCASSPGTGAIAKNIQYFGAGTRLSVL.